The entry below describes one TCR beta chain. The CDR3 runs 20 residues. Germline V gives CDR1 LGHNA, CDR2 YSLEER. V lost 0 bases and J lost 6; bases outside the gene matches: 18. This sample is drawn from a study of T cell changes during pregnancy in multiple sclerosis. Method: immunoSEQ multiplex PCR; TCRdb's copy keeps in-frame clones and lacks some. Of tens of thousands of clones listed, 85% to 95% are singletons. V is TRBV4-3 and J is TRBJ2-3; 10 positions agree with TRBD1. This receptor was identified in a female donor with multiple sclerosis, enrolled in a pregnancy study. The sample consisted of peripheral blood, taken in the first trimester of pregnancy. DNA of the CDR3: TGCGCCAGCAGCCAAGAGTATACGACAGGGGGCGCGGGACGGGCTGATACGCAGTATTTT. Translated, it gives CASSQEYTTGGAGRADTQYF.